The 2 T cell receptor beta chains below all came from one sample that was sequenced in a study of blood T cell repertoires in COVID-19 (dated by TCRdb to 2018 to 2020). Library creation used the immunoSEQ multiplex PCR assay. The clones in this table, taken by TCRdb from immuneACCESS, are in-frame only. Not every clone is retained; where verified, under half of the shortfall comes from an unresolved V gene, and the cause of the rest is unknown. The sample has 200,000 to 250,000 clones on record, roughly 83% of them singletons. Of the sample, less than 7.5% falls within the top ten clones. Input material: peripheral blood. The origin of the receptors is a woman aged 45-65 years with acute or convalescent COVID-19.

This rearrangement joins TRBV11-2 to TRBJ2-4; 9 bases align to TRBD1. The CDR3 runs 15 residues. Per the germline V gene, CDR1 is SGHAT and CDR2 is FQNNGV. With V trimmed by 6 bases and J by 4 bases, 7 bases remained unmatched. CDR3 protein: CASRDTGGAKNIQYF. The CDR3 DNA reads as TGTGCCAGCAGGGATACAGGGGGCGCGAAAAACATTCAGTACTTC.

This chain uses TRBV2 with TRBJ1-5; TRBD1 matches 9 bases. V trimming: 8 bases; J trimming: 9 bases; junction bases outside the gene matches: 8. The length of the CDR3 is 13 residues. Germline CDR1 is SNHLY and CDR2 is FYNNEI. CDR3 amino acids: CASSGQGVGPQHF. The CDR3 coding sequence is TGTGCCAGCTCGGGACAGGGAGTAGGGCCCCAGCATTTT.